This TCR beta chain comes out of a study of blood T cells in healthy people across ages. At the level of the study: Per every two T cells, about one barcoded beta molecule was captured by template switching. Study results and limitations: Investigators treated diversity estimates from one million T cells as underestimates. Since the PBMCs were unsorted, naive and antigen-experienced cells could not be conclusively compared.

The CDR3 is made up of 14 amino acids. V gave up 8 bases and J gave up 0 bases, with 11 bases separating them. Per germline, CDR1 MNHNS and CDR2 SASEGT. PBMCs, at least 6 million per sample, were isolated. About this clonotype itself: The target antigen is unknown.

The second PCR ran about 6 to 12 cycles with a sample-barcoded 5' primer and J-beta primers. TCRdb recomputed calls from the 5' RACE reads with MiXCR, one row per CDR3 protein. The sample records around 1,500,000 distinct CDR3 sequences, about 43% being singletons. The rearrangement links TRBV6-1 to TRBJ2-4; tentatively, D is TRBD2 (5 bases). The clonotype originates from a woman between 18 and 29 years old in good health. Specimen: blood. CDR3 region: CASSSGEAKNIQYF. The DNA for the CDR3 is TGTGCCAGCTCATCCGGGGAAGCCAAAAACATTCAGTACTTC.